A single sample gave rise to the 12 T cell receptor beta chains below, sequenced in a study of response to subunit inactivated influenza vaccine. TCRdb fed the RT-PCR reads into MiXCR, producing one record per CDR3 protein. This table holds 540,000 or so distinct CDR3 sequences, approximately 13% found once. The specimen was PBMCs from blood, collected more than 35 days after vaccination. These receptors were taken from a man aged 50 or older who received an inactivated influenza vaccine.

The J gene is TRBJ2-3, the V gene TRBV5-1; D is undetermined. This CDR3 comprises 15 residues. V gave up 0 bases and J gave up 2 bases, with 10 bases separating them. The V gene's germline CDR1 is SGHRS and CDR2 YFSETQ. The chain's CDR3 is CASSLEGYPTDTQYF. The CDR3 DNA is TGCGCCAGCAGCTTGGAAGGATACCCCACAGATACGCAGTATTTT.

At least ten counts were recorded for this clonotype. The genes are TRBV7-8 and TRBJ2-1; D unclear. The germline gives CDR1 SGHVS, CDR2 FQNEAQ. V was clipped by 5 bases and J by 5 bases, with 19 bases between them. This CDR3 has 16 residues. The DNA for the CDR3 is TGTGCCAGCAGCCCGACCGGGCAGGTGATTAACAATGAGCAGTTCTTC. This translates into CASSPTGQVINNEQFF.

The chain links TRBV24-1 to TRBJ2-3; 9 bases align to TRBD1. The CDR3 has 15 residues. The V gene end was trimmed by 4 bases and the J gene end by 3 bases; junction bases not matched to a gene: 4. CDR1 is KGHDR, CDR2 SFDVKD, per germline. The CDR3 here is CATSDLGTGTDTQYF. The CDR3 bases are TGTGCCACCAGTGACCTGGGGACAGGGACAGATACGCAGTATTTT.

This clonotype was counted many times. This chain uses TRBV5-1 with TRBJ2-5; 10 nucleotides line up with TRBD1. The CDR3 totals 15 residues. Germline values: CDR1 SGHRS, CDR2 YFSETQ. The V and J ends lost 6 bases and 0 bases, in that order; junction bases with no gene match: 5. The CDR3: CASNSGQGNQETQYF. Here the CDR3 DNA reads TGCGCCAGCAATTCGGGACAGGGGAACCAAGAGACCCAGTACTTC.

V gene TRBV12-3 or TRBV12-4 combines with J gene TRBJ2-2; 7 bases map to TRBD1. The V and J ends lost 3 bases and 6 bases, in that order; junction bases with no gene match: 4. CDR3 size: 14 residues. CDR3 in amino acids: CASSFDRDAGELFF. Here the CDR3 DNA reads TGTGCCAGCAGTTTCGACAGGGATGCCGGGGAGCTGTTTTTT.

This clonotype was counted between two and nine times. The rearrangement links TRBV11-1 to TRBJ1-5; D possibly corresponds to TRBD1 (6 bases). The CDR3 consists of 18 residues. With 2 bases removed from V and 4 bases from J, the gap between germline ends came to 21 bases. The germline V gene has CDR1 SGHAT and CDR2 FQDESV (reference sequence). The CDR3 sequence: CASSLWAPKTGLNQPQHF. CDR3 nucleotide sequence: TGTGCCAGCAGCTTATGGGCTCCGAAGACAGGCTTAAATCAGCCCCAGCATTTT.

This clonotype has only a few counts. The chain's CDR3 is CASSARQAPSYNEQFF. As DNA, the CDR3 is TGTGCCAGCAGCGCGCGGCAGGCCCCCTCCTACAATGAGCAGTTCTTC. This sequence joins TRBV7-9 and TRBJ2-1; D gene unclear. The length of the CDR3 is 16 residues. Between the trimmed V and J ends, which lost 5 bases and 0 bases, there was a span of 14 bases. Germline assignment: CDR1 SEHNR and CDR2 FQNEAQ (reference sequence).

This clonotype came up a few times. The chain is built from TRBV7-2 and TRBJ2-1; the match to TRBD2 covers 10 bases. The J segment lost 8 bases and the V segment lost 2 bases, leaving 9 bases of the junction unmatched. The CDR3 extends over 16 amino acids. Germline-derived CDR1 and CDR2 are SGHTA and FQGNSA. The DNA for the CDR3 is TGTGCCAGCAGCTTATTTGCAGCGGGGGGGCAGCATGAGCAGTTCTTC. It encodes CASSLFAAGGQHEQFF.

The chain recombines TRBV14 with TRBJ2-1; D might be TRBD1 or TRBD2, each matching 6 bases. There are 16 residues in the CDR3. V was clipped by 0 bases and J by 3 bases, with 12 bases between them. Germline V lookup: CDR1 SGHDN, CDR2 FVKESK. CDR3 loop: CASSQDSKGGYNEQFF. The DNA for the CDR3 is TGTGCCAGCAGCCAAGATAGTAAGGGGGGCTACAATGAGCAGTTCTTC.

The chain carries TRBV11-1 and TRBJ1-5, with 7 bases aligning to TRBD1. Germline lookup yields CDR1 SGHAT and CDR2 FQDESV (reference sequence). CDR3 size: 16 residues. V shed 2 bases, J shed 1 base, and the junction held 5 bases outside the gene matches. The CDR3 coding sequence is TGTGCCAGCAGCTTACCGCCGGGACAGAGCAATCAGCCCCAGCATTTT. It encodes CASSLPPGQSNQPQHF.

The chain employs TRBV12-3 or TRBV12-4 and TRBJ1-3; 11 bases are shared with TRBD1. The CDR3 is 15 amino acids. The J segment lost 2 bases and the V segment lost 5 bases, leaving 2 bases of the junction unmatched. This chain's CDR3 is CASSVDRGPGNTIYF. CDR3 coding DNA: TGTGCCAGCAGTGTGGACAGGGGGCCTGGAAACACCATATATTTT.

The sample holds a few counts of this clonotype. J is TRBJ2-2 and V is TRBV12-3 or TRBV12-4, with TRBD1 as a possible D gene (5 bases). The germline V and J ends were trimmed by 6 bases and 4 bases, with 12 bases remaining between them. The CDR3 length is 14 residues. The CDR3 region has the DNA TGTGCCAGCAGCCTATCTCAGGGCACCGGGGAGCTGTTTTTT. This codes for CASSLSQGTGELFF.